Below, 30 T cell receptor beta chains from the same sample are listed, as sequenced in a study of CD8 T cells in ankylosing spondylitis. Overall study results and limits: There was a TCR beta motif, made of several highly homologous variants, that appeared characteristic of ankylosing spondylitis blood.

TCRdb passed the 5' RACE reads through MiXCR, listing each CDR3 protein once. The sample contains about 500,000 distinct CDR3 sequences, roughly 5% of which appear only once. Which antigens these TCRs recognize remains unknown. The sample comprised blood, either unsorted or a sorted T cell fraction (not recorded which). Source of these receptors: a male donor with ankylosing spondylitis.

This clonotype was seen at least ten times. V is TRBV21-1 and J is TRBJ2-5; no check of the table's D call, TRBD2, against the DNA was made. TRBV21-1 is a documented pseudogene. The CDR3 runs to 15 residues. The CDR3 loop reads CASSKRTSIGETQYF. Here the CDR3 DNA reads TGTGCCAGCAGCAAGCGGACTAGTATAGGGGAGACCCAGTACTTC.

This clonotype has a count of ten or more. The rearrangement uses TRBV4-2 and TRBJ2-1; 9 nucleotides line up with TRBD2. Germline trimming cut 2 bases from V and 10 bases from J; bases unmatched to any gene: 12. Germline CDR1 is LGHNA and CDR2 is YNFKEQ. The CDR3 totals 16 residues. CDR3 residues: CASSQPAGGRLGEQFF. The CDR3 DNA sequence: TGTGCCAGCAGCCAACCAGCGGGAGGCCGGTTGGGCGAGCAGTTCTTC.

This rearrangement joins TRBV20-1 to TRBJ2-7, with 16 bases lining up with TRBD2. Looked up from germline, CDR1 is DFQATT and CDR2 is SNEGSKA (reference sequence). The CDR3 length is 18 residues. The V and J ends lost 6 bases and 0 bases, in that order; junction bases with no gene match: 11. The CDR3 nucleotides read TGCAGTGCCCAGGCGTTGGGACTAGCGGGAGGGAACTCCTACGAGCAGTACTTC. Its protein is CSAQALGLAGGNSYEQYF.

This clonotype has ten or more counts. The CDR3, as DNA: TGTGCCAGCAGCTTACGGCCAGGAGATACGCAGTATTTT. Its protein product is CASSLRPGDTQYF. This sequence joins TRBV11-3 and TRBJ2-3, with D unresolved. V dropped 2 bases and J dropped 5 bases, with 8 bases sitting between them. From germline, CDR1 is SGHNT and CDR2 YENEEA. The CDR3 is made up of 13 amino acids.

V usage is TRBV20-1 and J usage is TRBJ2-1; D might be TRBD2 (6 bases). The ends were cut back, 5 bases at V and 6 bases at J, with 17 bases in the middle. The germline V gene encodes CDR1 DFQATT and CDR2 SNEGSKA (reference sequence). There are 14 residues in the CDR3. As DNA, the CDR3 is TGCAGTGCTGGGAGGACTTATGTGGGCAATGAGCAGTTCTTC. Protein sequence: CSAGRTYVGNEQFF.

Ten or more counts support this clonotype. The CDR3 spells CAISGGNSPLHF. CDR3 nucleotides: TGTGCCATCAGTGGGGGGAATTCACCCCTCCACTTT. The chain links TRBV10-3 to TRBJ1-6; tentatively, D is TRBD1 (5 bases). The germline V gene has CDR1 ENHRY and CDR2 SYGVKD. Between the trimmed V and J ends, which lost 4 bases and 7 bases, there was a span of 5 bases. The CDR3 has 12 residues.

This clonotype was counted at least ten times. The chain recombines TRBV5-1 with TRBJ1-1, with a possible D match to TRBD1 (5 bases). The CDR3 is 15 residues long. Trimming took off 0 bases at V and 6 bases at J, with 15 bases between the two ends. The germline CDR1 and CDR2 sequences are SGHRS and YFSETQ. The CDR3 spells CASSLGVGAEPEAFF. CDR3 nucleotide sequence: TGCGCCAGCAGCTTGGGTGTAGGGGCGGAGCCTGAAGCTTTCTTT. Looking up the rest from reference TRBV5-1 and TRBJ1-1 gives the full variable domain: KAGVTQTPRYLIKTRGQQVTLSCSPISGHRSVSWYQQTPGQGLQFLFEYFSETQRNKGNFPGRFSGRQFSNSRSEMNVSTLELGDSALYLCASSLGVGAEPEAFFGQGTRLTVV.

This clonotype showed up many times. The gene calls are TRBV6-5 and TRBJ2-1; 8 bases align to TRBD2. This CDR3 is 15 amino acids long. V shed 0 bases and J 6 bases; nucleotides not matched to a gene: 4. CDR1 and CDR2 from the germline V gene are MNHEY and SVGAGI. The CDR3 DNA follows: TGTGCCAGCAGTTACTCAATAGCGGGGTTCAATGAGCAGTTCTTC. It codes for CASSYSIAGFNEQFF.

This clonotype was recorded many times. This chain uses TRBV20-1 with TRBJ2-4, with 8 bases fitting TRBD1. Germline V CDR1 and CDR2: DFQATT, SNEGSKA (reference sequence). The CDR3 runs 16 residues. Losses at the gene ends were 2 bases for V and 8 bases for J; bases not matched to a gene: 14. CDR3: CSARPSIQGAVDIQYF. The DNA of the CDR3 is TGCAGTGCTAGACCATCAATTCAGGGGGCCGTAGACATTCAGTACTTC.

This clonotype was observed at least ten times. The chain links TRBV20-1 to TRBJ2-2; TRBD1 agrees at 8 bases. Per the germline V gene, CDR1 is DFQATT and CDR2 is SNEGSKA (reference sequence). The junction had 4 bases not matched to a gene; V was cut back by 4 bases and J by 0 bases. The CDR3 has 15 residues. The CDR3 DNA reads TGCAGTGCTATCAGGGGGCCTTCGAACACCGGGGAGCTGTTTTTT. It encodes CSAIRGPSNTGELFF.

This clonotype was recorded at least ten times. The rearrangement uses TRBV5-1 and TRBJ2-2; 8 bases agree with TRBD1. V lost 4 bases and J lost 7; bases outside the gene matches: 18. This CDR3 is 18 amino acids long. The germline CDR1 and CDR2 sequences are SGHRS and YFSETQ. In DNA, the CDR3 is TGCGCCAGCAGCCGCACAGGAGTCCAGGGGGCGCGGAACGGGGAGCTGTTTTTT. This translates into CASSRTGVQGARNGELFF.

The table lists this clonotype with a count of one. This may stem from a read error, because a much larger clone lies one nucleotide away. The V and J genes are TRBV10-3 and TRBJ1-3, with 8 bases aligning to TRBD1. V lost 6 bases, J lost 1 base, and 8 bases stayed unmatched. The V gene's germline CDR1 is ENHRY and CDR2 SYGVKD. The CDR3 runs to 16 residues. As DNA, the CDR3 is TGTGCCATCAGGGGGGACAGGAGGGAATCTGGAAACACCATATATTTT. Amino acid sequence: CAIRGDRRESGNTIYF.

This clonotype appeared many times. This chain connects TRBV20-1 to TRBJ1-1; TRBD1 matches 7 bases. This CDR3 is built from 13 residues. J lost 4 bases, V lost 6 bases, and 8 bases had no gene match. Germline V gives CDR1 DFQATT, CDR2 SNEGSKA (reference sequence). The CDR3 DNA sequence: TGCAGTGCGTCGGAGACAGGGAGCACTGAAGCTTTCTTT. Translation: CSASETGSTEAFF.

This clonotype was seen only a few times. The chain carries TRBV6-2 or TRBV6-3 and TRBJ2-5; 10 nucleotides agree with TRBD1. The CDR3 is made up of 15 amino acids. Germline CDR1 and CDR2: MNHEY and SVGEGT. V was clipped by 2 bases and J by 4 bases; unmatched bases: 4. The CDR3 DNA follows: TGTGCCAGCAGTTACACGGGACAGGGGAGAGAGACCCAGTACTTC. Encoded protein: CASSYTGQGRETQYF.

V gene TRBV11-2 combines with J gene TRBJ2-1; 11 bases align to TRBD2. This CDR3 spans 15 amino acids. The V segment lost 0 bases and the J segment 6 bases; nucleotides outside the gene matches: 1. Per germline, CDR1 SGHAT and CDR2 FQNNGV. For the CDR3, the DNA is TGTGCCAGCAGCTTAGAACTAGCGGGGGCCAATGAGCAGTTCTTC. Translating gives CASSLELAGANEQFF.

This clonotype showed up many times. The chain recombines TRBV25-1 with TRBJ2-5; 7 nucleotides align to TRBD1. This CDR3 has 14 residues. CDR1 is MGHDK and CDR2 is SYGVNS in the germline V gene. The V and J ends lost 1 base and 5 bases, in that order; junction bases with no gene match: 4. CDR3: CASSESGRGETQYF. CDR3 DNA sequence: TGTGCCAGCAGTGAATCGGGCAGGGGGGAGACCCAGTACTTC.

This clonotype has at least ten counts. The rearrangement uses TRBV29-1 and TRBJ2-3, with D perhaps assigned TRBD1 or TRBD2 (6 bases each). This CDR3 is 14 amino acids long. V gave up 2 bases and J gave up 1 base, with 10 bases separating them. The V gene's germline CDR1 is SQVTM and CDR2 ANQGSEA. DNA for the CDR3: TGCAGCGTTGAAAGGGGGGCCGGCACAGATACGCAGTATTTT. Translated, it gives CSVERGAGTDTQYF.

This clonotype was counted many times. This chain links TRBV9 with TRBJ2-7; D remains ambiguous. Germline CDR1 is SGDLS and CDR2 is YYNGEE. V lost 2 bases and J lost 3, with 12 bases in between. This CDR3 contains 14 residues. CDR3 sequence reads: CASSVGMDRYEQYF. The CDR3 nucleotides are TGTGCCAGCAGCGTTGGTATGGATCGCTACGAGCAGTACTTC.

This clonotype appeared many times. The chain combines TRBV5-1 with TRBJ2-2; tentatively, D is TRBD1 (5 bases). Between the trimmed V and J ends, which lost 0 bases and 3 bases, there was a span of 9 bases. The CDR3 is 15 residues long. Germline lookup yields CDR1 SGHRS and CDR2 YFSETQ. This CDR3 reads CASSLDLGHTGELFF. DNA for the CDR3: TGCGCCAGCAGCTTGGATCTGGGGCACACCGGGGAGCTGTTTTTT. Filled out from reference TRBV5-1 and TRBJ2-2, the complete variable domain reads KAGVTQTPRYLIKTRGQQVTLSCSPISGHRSVSWYQQTPGQGLQFLFEYFSETQRNKGNFPGRFSGRQFSNSRSEMNVSTLELGDSALYLCASSLDLGHTGELFFGEGSRLTVL.

In this sample, this clonotype turned up many times. The chain combines TRBV20-1 with TRBJ1-3, with D unclear. The V end was cut by 5 bases, the J end by 4 bases, with 15 bases between. This CDR3 is 14 amino acids long. Looked up from germline, CDR1 is DFQATT and CDR2 is SNEGSKA (reference sequence). CDR3 residues: CSASTGIQGNTIYF. CDR3 nucleotide sequence: TGCAGTGCTTCGACCGGGATTCAGGGAAACACCATATATTTT.

This clonotype was detected only a few times. The chain carries TRBV7-3 and TRBJ2-1; 7 bases agree with TRBD1. Germline CDR1 and CDR2: SGHTA and FQGTGA. The CDR3 totals 12 residues. Trimming at V came to 7 bases and at J to 7 bases, leaving 4 bases not matched to a gene. As DNA, the CDR3 is TGTGCCAGCAAAGAGGGGGCGAATGAGCAGTTCTTC. Protein sequence: CASKEGANEQFF.

This clonotype was recorded at least ten times. The rearrangement links TRBV20-1 to TRBJ2-2, with no clear D. This CDR3 has 15 residues. Per the germline V gene, CDR1 is DFQATT and CDR2 is SNEGSKA (reference sequence). Deletions cut 3 bases from V and 0 bases from J, with 11 bases between. The CDR3 DNA is TGCAGTGCTAGGCGGTACTACCCGAACACCGGGGAGCTGTTTTTT. The encoded protein is CSARRYYPNTGELFF.

This sequence joins TRBV6-5 and TRBJ2-2, with D possibly called TRBD1 or TRBD2 (5 bases each). Trimming cost V 0 bases and J 3 bases, with 11 bases left between them. The CDR3 sequence is 16 residues long. The germline CDR1 and CDR2 sequences are MNHEY and SVGAGI. This CDR3 reads CASSYSLGPDTGELFF. CDR3 in DNA: TGTGCCAGCAGTTACTCTTTGGGACCCGACACCGGGGAGCTGTTTTTT.

The sample holds many counts of this clonotype. V usage is TRBV28 and J usage is TRBJ1-2, with D possibly TRBD1 on 5 matching bases. This CDR3 is 16 amino acids long. Between the trimmed V and J ends, which lost 2 bases and 5 bases, there was a span of 18 bases. Looked up from germline, CDR1 is MDHEN and CDR2 is SYDVKM. The CDR3 region is CASSLPGTGELYGYTF. The CDR3 bases are TGTGCCAGCAGTTTACCCGGGACGGGTGAACTATATGGCTACACCTTC.

The rearrangement links TRBV5-1 to TRBJ1-1; 9 bases fit TRBD1. CDR3 length: 14 residues. Germline V gene data show CDR1 as SGHRS and CDR2 as YFSETQ. J lost 5 bases, V lost 4 bases, and 6 bases had no gene match. The CDR3 bases are TGCGCCAGCAGCGAGACAGGGGGAAGTACTGAAGCTTTCTTT. Protein product: CASSETGGSTEAFF.

This clonotype appeared once. The rearrangement uses TRBV6-2 or TRBV6-3 and TRBJ1-1; the match to TRBD1 covers 9 bases. Looked up from germline, CDR1 is MNHEY and CDR2 is SVGEGT. Trimming at V came to 5 bases and at J to 1 base, leaving 5 bases not matched to a gene. The CDR3 runs to 15 residues. The CDR3 sequence is CASSAPGQGNTEAFF. DNA of the CDR3: TGTGCCAGCAGTGCCCCGGGACAGGGGAACACTGAAGCTTTCTTT.

Comments on this clonotype: A clone one base away is much larger, so this may be a read error. The V gene is TRBV21-1, the J gene TRBJ2-5. TRBV21-1 is shown as a pseudogene. The CDR3 length is 12 residues. CDR3 amino acids: CAISKKCETQYF. CDR3 in DNA: TGTGCCATCAGCAAAAAATGTGAGACCCAGTACTTC.

In this sample, this clonotype turned up many times. The rearrangement links TRBV20-1 to TRBJ1-4; tentative D call: TRBD1 (5 bases). Trimming cost V 1 base and J 8 bases, with 14 bases left between them. The germline V gene encodes CDR1 DFQATT and CDR2 SNEGSKA (reference sequence). The CDR3 has 14 residues. CDR3 nucleotides: TGCAGTGCTAGAGTCCAACGGGACTGGGAAAAACTGTTTTTT. Protein product: CSARVQRDWEKLFF.

This clonotype appeared many times. The V call is TRBV29-1, the J call TRBJ2-7; a weak D match, TRBD1 (6 bases). The CDR3 covers 13 residues. Looked up from germline, CDR1 is SQVTM and CDR2 is ANQGSEA. Trimming took off 4 bases at V and 5 bases at J, with 15 bases between the two ends. The CDR3 nucleotides read TGCAGCGTTGTAGTCAGGGGCATCGACGAGCAGTACTTC. Residues: CSVVVRGIDEQYF.

A word on this clonotype: Germline is not matched at one junction end, which may reflect a read error. CDR3 sequence: CAISPGPGPGQQYF. DNA of the CDR3: TGTGCCATCAGCCCCGGGCCAGGCCCCGGGCAGCAGTACTTC. This rearrangement joins TRBV7-9 to TRBJ2-7; D unresolved. There are 14 residues in the CDR3. Germline-derived CDR1 and CDR2 are SEHNR and FQNEAQ (reference sequence).